This T cell receptor beta chain was sequenced in a study of blood T cells in healthy people across ages. A word on this clonotype: Its antigen is unidentified.

The CDR3 runs to 12 residues. Study-wide results and caveats: Nothing was known about donor CMV status, and this possibly confounded expanded clonotype changes.

The authors ran a second PCR of roughly 6 to 12 cycles using a sample-barcoded 5' primer and a J-beta primer mix. TCRdb itself ran the 5' RACE reads through MiXCR, one entry per CDR3 protein. The table lists roughly 800,000 distinct CDR3 sequences, roughly 50% of them singletons. The source of this sequence is a young man in good health. The chain links TRBV21-1 to TRBJ2-7. TRBV21-1 is a known pseudogene. Sequenced sample: blood. CDR3 nucleotides: TGTGCCAGCGGCCACGAATCCTACGAGCAGTACTTC. It codes for CASGHESYEQYF.